Below are 17 T cell receptor beta chains sequenced from a single sample in a study of blood T cell repertoires in COVID-19. Generated by immunoSEQ multiplex PCR, the TCRdb table keeps only in-frame clones and is missing some. The data contain about 390,000 clones, 85% to 90% of them seen just once; the ten biggest clones take up roughly 9.4%. The sequencing input was PBMCs or T cells enriched from blood (not recorded which). Source of these receptors: a woman aged 45-65 years who had recovered from COVID-19.

The chain links TRBV7-9 to TRBJ1-1; D remains unclear. Trimming cost V 1 base and J 8 bases, with 17 bases left between them. Germline V CDR1 and CDR2: SEHNR, FQNEAQ (reference sequence). The CDR3 sequence is 15 residues long. The CDR3 protein is CASSLGEGGTLEAFF. The CDR3 coding sequence is TGTGCCAGCAGCTTAGGAGAAGGCGGAACCCTGGAAGCTTTCTTT.

V gene TRBV7-9 combines with J gene TRBJ1-4; the D gene is possibly TRBD1 (6 bases). CDR1 and CDR2 from the germline V gene are SEHNR and FQNEAQ (reference sequence). The CDR3 is 14 residues long. V was cut by 3 bases and J by 9 bases, with 14 bases left in between. The CDR3 is CASSFDRNGQKLFF. The CDR3 nucleotides read TGTGCCAGCAGCTTCGACAGGAATGGTCAAAAACTGTTTTTT.

The CDR3 nucleotides are TGTGCCAGTAGTATAAAAGGACTACTAATGTATGGCTACACCTTC. Translating it yields CASSIKGLLMYGYTF. This chain uses TRBV19 with TRBJ1-2; D gene uncertain. The CDR3 totals 15 residues. The germline gives CDR1 LNHDA, CDR2 SQIVND (reference sequence). Trimming took off 2 bases at V and 5 bases at J, with 15 bases between the two ends.

The gene calls are TRBV4-2 and TRBJ2-3; 8 nucleotides line up with TRBD2. CDR3 length equals 17 residues. Germline values: CDR1 LGHNA, CDR2 YNFKEQ. Trimming at V came to 1 base and at J to 5 bases, leaving 11 bases not matched to a gene. The CDR3 protein is CASSQAGGGPSGDTQYF. The CDR3 DNA sequence: TGTGCCAGCAGCCAAGCCGGGGGGGGGCCTTCGGGAGATACGCAGTATTTT.

Worth noting for this clone: The same CDR3 can be traced to other DNA sequences in this sample. This chain joins TRBV2 and TRBJ1-5; no clear D. There are 11 residues in the CDR3. V lost 4 bases and J 6 bases, leaving 4 bases between the germline ends. Germline CDR1 and CDR2: SNHLY and FYNNEI. CDR3 sequence reads: CASSAGQPQHF. CDR3 bases: TGTGCCAGCAGTGCGGGTCAGCCCCAGCATTTT.

The V call is TRBV27, the J call TRBJ1-5; TRBD1 might be the D (5 bases). V was shortened by 8 bases and J by 0 bases, with 17 bases between the two germline ends. Germline V gene sequence: CDR1 MNHEY, CDR2 SMNVEV (reference sequence). CDR3 length equals 16 residues. CDR3 sequence (DNA): TGTGCCAGCGGGGAGGACACAAGATATAGCAATCAGCCCCAGCATTTT. This gives the protein CASGEDTRYSNQPQHF.

The chain links TRBV5-5 to TRBJ2-5; maybe TRBD2 (6 bases). Germline CDR1 is SGHKS and CDR2 is YYEKEE (reference sequence). The length of the CDR3 is 15 residues. Trimming removed 0 bases from V and 5 bases from J, with 14 bases in between. DNA for the CDR3: TGTGCCAGCAGCTTGGGCGGGGTCAGTGGGGAGACCCAGTACTTC. Translation: CASSLGGVSGETQYF.

This clone has a single count. The rearrangement links TRBV10-3 to TRBJ2-7, with 8 bases aligning to TRBD2. This CDR3 is built from 15 residues. Germline lookup yields CDR1 ENHRY and CDR2 SYGVKD. After removal of 5 bases from V and 0 bases from J, the junction contained 6 bases not matched to a gene. The CDR3 DNA reads TGTGCCATCAGTAGCGGGGGAGTAAGCTCCTACGAGCAGTACTTC. Encoded protein: CAISSGGVSSYEQYF.

The chain links TRBV5-5 to TRBJ1-2, with 8 positions matching TRBD1. CDR1 SGHKS and CDR2 YYEKEE come from the germline V gene (reference sequence). The CDR3 covers 14 residues. After removal of 0 bases from V and 4 bases from J, the junction contained 2 bases not matched to a gene. The CDR3 DNA reads as TGTGCCAGCAGCTTGGGGACAGGGTTCTATGGCTACACCTTC. It specifies CASSLGTGFYGYTF.

This clone has a single count. The V gene is TRBV13, the J gene TRBJ2-7; D is unclear. The CDR3 has 14 amino acids. The germline V gene has CDR1 PRHDT and CDR2 FYEKMQ (reference sequence). Trimming took off 0 bases at V and 7 bases at J, with 13 bases between the two ends. The CDR3 coding sequence is TGTGCCAGCAGCTTAGGGACATCCTCTTTAGAGCAGTACTTC. Translating gives CASSLGTSSLEQYF.

In DNA form, the CDR3 reads TGCGCCAGCAGCTCCGAATCTAGCTCCTACAATGAGCAGTTCTTC. Protein: CASSSESSSYNEQFF. The rearrangement uses TRBV5-1 and TRBJ2-1; D gene ambiguous. V shed 3 bases and J shed 0 bases, with 10 bases lying between them. This CDR3 has 15 amino acids. In germline, CDR1 is SGHRS, CDR2 YFSETQ.

The genes are TRBV3-1 (or the pseudogene TRBV3-2) and TRBJ2-3; 8 bases line up with TRBD1. The V gene's germline CDR1 is LGHDT and CDR2 YNNKEL (reference sequence). J was trimmed by 3 bases and V by 5 bases; bases with no gene match: 10. The CDR3 contains 16 residues. CDR3 sequence reads: CASSWGQVELTDTQYF. CDR3 in DNA: TGTGCCAGCAGCTGGGGACAGGTAGAGTTAACAGATACGCAGTATTTT.

The rearrangement uses TRBV4-1 and TRBJ1-1; TRBD1 might be the D (5 bases). This CDR3 comprises 14 residues. Germline V gene sequence: CDR1 MGHRA, CDR2 YSYEKL. V was trimmed by 2 bases and J by 0 bases, leaving 7 bases between them. The CDR3 loop reads CASSQIGVNTEAFF. The CDR3 nucleotides read TGCGCCAGCAGCCAAATAGGGGTGAACACTGAAGCTTTCTTT.

This chain uses TRBV6-5 with TRBJ1-1; D perhaps matches TRBD1 (5 bases). The V end was cut by 2 bases, the J end by 5 bases, with 12 bases between. The CDR3 runs to 14 residues. The germline gives CDR1 MNHEY, CDR2 SVGAGI. The CDR3 protein is CASSYPGGGTEAFF. The CDR3 DNA follows: TGTGCCAGCAGTTACCCCGGGGGGGGAACTGAAGCTTTCTTT.

The J gene is TRBJ2-3, the V gene TRBV24-1; the match to TRBD1 covers 9 bases. The CDR3 has 14 amino acids. The ends lost 10 bases at V and 4 bases at J; junction bases unmatched: 8. The germline V gene encodes CDR1 KGHDR and CDR2 SFDVKD. CDR3 in amino acids: CATQGQGYADTQYF. For the CDR3, the DNA is TGTGCCACACAGGGACAGGGATACGCAGATACGCAGTATTTT.

This clone appeared once. The chain joins TRBV7-3 to TRBJ1-6; 10 nucleotides match TRBD1. Germline V gene data show CDR1 as SGHTA and CDR2 as FQGTGA. With 0 bases clipped from V and 6 bases from J, the junction kept 2 bases outside the gene matches. This CDR3 is built from 16 residues. The CDR3 DNA reads as TGTGCCAGCAGCTTAACGGGACAGGGGATTAATTCACCCCTCCACTTT. This encodes CASSLTGQGINSPLHF.

This sequence joins TRBV7-8 and TRBJ1-4; possibly TRBD1 for D (6 bases). The CDR3 is 15 residues long. The V end was cut by 2 bases, the J end by 5 bases, with 12 bases between. CDR1 is SGHVS, CDR2 FQNEAQ, per germline. The CDR3: CASSLWTAENEKLFF. The CDR3 bases are TGTGCCAGCAGCTTATGGACAGCGGAGAATGAAAAACTGTTTTTT.